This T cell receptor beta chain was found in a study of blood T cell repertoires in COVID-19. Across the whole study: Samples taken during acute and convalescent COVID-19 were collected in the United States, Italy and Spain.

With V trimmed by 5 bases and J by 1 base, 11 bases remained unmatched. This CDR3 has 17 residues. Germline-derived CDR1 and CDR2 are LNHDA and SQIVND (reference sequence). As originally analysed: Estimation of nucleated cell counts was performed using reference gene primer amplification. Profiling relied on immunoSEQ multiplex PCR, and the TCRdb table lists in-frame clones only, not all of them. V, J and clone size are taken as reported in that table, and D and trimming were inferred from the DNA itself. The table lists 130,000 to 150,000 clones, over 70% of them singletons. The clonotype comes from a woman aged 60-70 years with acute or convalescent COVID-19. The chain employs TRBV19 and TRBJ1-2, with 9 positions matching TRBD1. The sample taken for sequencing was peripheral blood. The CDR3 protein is CASSEGQGMDYNYGYTF. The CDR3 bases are TGTGCCAGTAGTGAGGGACAGGGTATGGACTATAACTATGGCTACACCTTC.